Listed here is a single T cell receptor (beta chain). Antigen: not known. A FACSAria was used to sort CD4+ and CD8+ T cells. These cells came from PBMCs. Following extraction, RNA underwent reverse transcription to cDNA, which served as the sequencing template. Measured with immunoSEQ multiplex PCR; TCRdb has only the in-frame clones, and not every one. Found here are about 150,000 clones, 40% to 60% of them singletons; the top ten hold roughly 21%. This entry is derived from a study of CD8+ T cells in alopecia areata. The CDR3 is 13 amino acids. Looked up from germline, CDR1 is PRHDT and CDR2 is FYEKMQ (reference sequence). V was pared by 7 bases and J by 10 bases, with 17 bases between. Findings of the study overall: Affected scalp, especially in alopecia totalis/universalis, had a higher clonality than normal scalp did. Among patients, TCR sharing was less clear than in mice, a difference possibly due in part to HLA diversity in the patient population.

The sequences come from CD8+ T cells sorted from blood, collected at week 0. V usage is TRBV13 and J usage is TRBJ2-1; the D gene could be TRBD1 or TRBD2 (6 bases each). The sequence was collected from a human donor with alopecia areata. CDR3: CASTTGEGGEQFF. CDR3 sequence (DNA): TGTGCCAGCACCACAGGTGAGGGGGGCGAGCAGTTCTTC.